These 29 T cell receptor beta chains came from one sample sequenced in a study of blood T cell repertoires in COVID-19 (dated by TCRdb to 2019 to 2021). The method was the immunoSEQ multiplex PCR assay. Imported from immuneACCESS, the table was reduced by TCRdb to in-frame sequences with V and J called. These copies leave out some clones; in studies compared against another copy, an unresolved V gene accounts for under half, and the cause of the remainder is not known. The sample profile shows more than 300,000 clones; under 90% of them were found once. The ten largest account for roughly 10% of the sample. Sequenced input: PBMCs or T cells enriched from blood (not recorded which). The receptors come from a woman in her twenties or thirties who had recovered from COVID-19.

This chain joins TRBV24-1 and TRBJ1-3; TRBD1 agrees at 7 bases. The CDR3 extends over 16 amino acids. The V and J ends lost 2 bases and 2 bases, in that order; junction bases with no gene match: 5. CDR1 and CDR2 (germline): KGHDR, SFDVKD. CDR3 sequence (DNA): TGTGCCACCAGTGATTCATGGGACAGCCCTGGAAACACCATATATTTT. Encoded protein: CATSDSWDSPGNTIYF.

This clone was seen once. V is TRBV27 and J is TRBJ2-5; TRBD1 agrees at 7 bases. The junction had 14 bases not matched to a gene; V was cut back by 5 bases and J by 5 bases. This CDR3 has 16 residues. Germline CDR1 and CDR2: MNHEY and SMNVEV (reference sequence). Written as DNA, the CDR3 is TGTGCCAGCAGTCCCGCAGGGACAGCCCTACTGGAGACCCAGTACTTC. Translated, it gives CASSPAGTALLETQYF.

The chain is built from TRBV30 and TRBJ2-6; 13 nucleotides match TRBD2. The V gene end was trimmed by 4 bases and the J gene end by 1 base; junction bases not matched to a gene: 4. This CDR3 has 17 amino acids. The germline gives CDR1 GTSNPN, CDR2 SVGIG (reference sequence). The CDR3 loop reads CAWTLLAGGSGANVLTF. The DNA of the CDR3 is TGTGCCTGGACTTTACTAGCGGGAGGGTCTGGGGCCAACGTCCTGACTTTC.

The CDR3 DNA sequence: TGCGCCAGCAGCTTCGTTATGGGACAGTACATGAACACTGAAGCTTTCTTT. It yields the protein CASSFVMGQYMNTEAFF. V usage is TRBV5-1 and J usage is TRBJ1-1, with 7 bases identical to TRBD1. CDR3 length equals 17 residues. Trimming cost V 2 bases and J 0 bases; bases outside gene matches: 10. The germline gives CDR1 SGHRS, CDR2 YFSETQ.

V and J are TRBV29-1 and TRBJ1-3; D gene ambiguous. Looked up from germline, CDR1 is SQVTM and CDR2 is ANQGSEA. V dropped 5 bases and J dropped 0 bases, with 11 bases sitting between them. This CDR3 has 14 amino acids. CDR3 loop: CSVLFSNSGNTIYF. CDR3 in DNA: TGCAGCGTTTTGTTCTCTAACTCTGGAAACACCATATATTTT.

The genes are TRBV5-6 and TRBJ2-7; 7 nucleotides match TRBD2. Germline lookup yields CDR1 SGHDT and CDR2 YYEEEE. This CDR3 has 16 residues. Trimming took 0 bases from V and 2 from J; bases not matched to a gene: 8. The CDR3 nucleotides read TGTGCCAGCAGCTTGGCGGTGCGGGGGTATACCTACGAGCAGTACTTC. Its protein product is CASSLAVRGYTYEQYF. The full variable domain, rest sourced from reference TRBV5-6 and TRBJ2-7, is DAGVTQSPTHLIKTRGQQVTLRCSPKSGHDTVSWYQQALGQGPQFIFQYYEEEERQRGNFPDRFSGHQFPNYSSELNVNALLLGDSALYLCASSLAVRGYTYEQYFGPGTRLTVT.

The genes are TRBV3-1 (or the pseudogene TRBV3-2) and TRBJ1-2, with 8 bases identical to TRBD1. Unmatched junction bases numbered 12, after V lost 3 bases and J lost 0 bases. CDR3 length equals 18 residues. Per germline, CDR1 LGHDT and CDR2 YNNKEL (reference sequence). The CDR3 region is CASSHTGTGPLANYGYTF. CDR3 in DNA: TGTGCCAGCAGCCACACAGGGACAGGTCCCTTAGCTAACTATGGCTACACCTTC.

The chain couples TRBV7-8 to TRBJ1-6; D may be TRBD1 (5 bases). V was clipped by 1 base and J by 10 bases, with 20 bases between them. The germline CDR1 and CDR2 sequences are SGHVS and FQNEAQ. The CDR3 sequence is 17 residues long. This CDR3 is CASSLVAGGRGGSPLHF. The CDR3 nucleotides are TGTGCCAGCAGCTTAGTAGCGGGGGGTAGGGGTGGGTCACCCCTCCACTTT.

The chain has TRBV19 and TRBJ2-2; 12 positions agree with TRBD2. The CDR3 spans 16 residues. V lost 6 bases, J lost 3 bases, and 5 bases stayed unmatched. CDR1 is LNHDA and CDR2 is SQIVND in the germline V gene (reference sequence). The CDR3 bases are TGTGCCAGTAGGCCGACTAGCGGGAGATACACCGGGGAGCTGTTTTTT. Its protein is CASRPTSGRYTGELFF.

The chain is built from TRBV2 and TRBJ2-7; 8 nucleotides align to TRBD1. The germline V gene encodes CDR1 SNHLY and CDR2 FYNNEI. Unmatched junction bases numbered 6, after V lost 6 bases and J lost 2 bases. CDR3 size: 14 residues. The CDR3 loop reads CASSRDRSAYEQYF. The DNA of the CDR3 is TGTGCCAGCAGCCGGGACAGGAGCGCCTACGAGCAGTACTTC.

J is TRBJ1-3 and V is TRBV4-1, with D tentatively TRBD1 (5 bases). V was shortened by 8 bases and J by 0 bases, with 20 bases between the two germline ends. Germline values: CDR1 MGHRA, CDR2 YSYEKL. The CDR3 runs 17 residues. The CDR3 sequence: CASGQLPRVISGNTIYF. The CDR3 bases are TGCGCCAGCGGTCAGCTCCCCAGGGTTATCTCTGGAAACACCATATATTTT.

V usage is TRBV10-3 and J usage is TRBJ2-1; 12 bases line up with TRBD1. V shed 1 base and J 1 base; nucleotides not matched to a gene: 5. The V gene's germline CDR1 is ENHRY and CDR2 SYGVKD. The CDR3 loop spans 18 amino acids. The CDR3 reads CAISEWGTGGVSYNEQFF. The CDR3 bases are TGTGCCATCAGTGAGTGGGGGACAGGGGGCGTATCCTACAATGAGCAGTTCTTC.

V gene TRBV2 combines with J gene TRBJ2-5; TRBD1 is a possible D gene (5 bases). Germline values: CDR1 SNHLY, CDR2 FYNNEI. CDR3 size: 14 residues. The V and J ends lost 11 bases and 2 bases respectively, with 18 bases between them. CDR3 in DNA: TGTGCCCAGGGCCCAAGCGAGATACAAGAGACCCAGTACTTC. This sequence encodes CAQGPSEIQETQYF.

About this clone itself: The junction departs from the called germline gene at one end, perhaps through a read error. The CDR3 spells CASSKLTGANVLTF. The CDR3, as DNA: TGTGCTAGCAGTAAACTAACTGGGGCCAACGTCCTGACTTTC. This chain links TRBV7-7 with TRBJ2-6; D call uncertain. The CDR3 is 14 amino acids. Germline V gives CDR1 SSHAT, CDR2 FNYEAQ (reference sequence).

The rearrangement links TRBV4-1 to TRBJ2-3, with TRBD1 identical over 8 bases. The length of the CDR3 is 16 residues. Germline CDR1 MGHRA, CDR2 YSYEKL. Trimming cost V 4 bases and J 4 bases; bases outside gene matches: 10. The CDR3 region is CASSLRTGSGSDTQYF. The CDR3 DNA is TGCGCCAGCAGCCTTCGGACAGGGAGTGGGTCAGATACGCAGTATTTT.

This chain connects TRBV15 to TRBJ2-7; D might be TRBD1 (6 bases). The V end lost 6 bases, the J end lost 2 bases, and 14 bases lay between the germline ends. The germline CDR1 and CDR2 sequences are LNHNV and YYDKDF (reference sequence). The CDR3 covers 14 residues. The CDR3 coding sequence is TGTGCCACCAGAAGACAGGTCGGAACCTACGAGCAGTACTTC. Translating gives CATRRQVGTYEQYF.

In regard to this clone: One end of the junction is discordant with germline, which a read error may explain. The chain joins TRBV20-1 to TRBJ2-3, with D possibly being TRBD2 (6 bases). From germline, CDR1 is DFQATT and CDR2 SNEGSKA (reference sequence). The CDR3 totals 11 residues. CDR3 amino acids: CSARAGDTQYF. CDR3 in DNA: TGCAGTGCGAGAGCGGGAGATACGCAGTATTTT.

This rearrangement joins TRBV15 to TRBJ2-1; 9 bases fit TRBD2. The CDR3 consists of 18 residues. Germline CDR1 reads LNHNV; CDR2 reads YYDKDF (reference sequence). After removal of 0 bases from V and 3 bases from J, the junction contained 9 bases not matched to a gene. CDR3 sequence: CATSREAGGPVNYNEQFF. Here the CDR3 DNA reads TGTGCCACCAGCAGAGAGGCGGGAGGGCCGGTGAACTACAATGAGCAGTTCTTC.

The chain uses TRBV28 and TRBJ2-1, with TRBD2 identical over 10 bases. This CDR3 contains 13 residues. Germline V gene lookup returns CDR1 MDHEN and CDR2 SYDVKM. CDR3 in amino acids: CAIPGLAYNEQFF. The CDR3 DNA sequence: TGTGCTATACCGGGACTAGCGTACAATGAGCAGTTCTTC.

V gene TRBV18 combines with J gene TRBJ1-5, with 8 nucleotides matching TRBD1. Germline-derived CDR1 and CDR2 are KGHSH and LQKENI. The CDR3 is 15 amino acids. Germline trimming cut 3 bases from V and 4 bases from J; bases unmatched to any gene: 5. The CDR3 sequence: CASSPWTGNNQPQHF. DNA of the CDR3: TGTGCCAGCTCACCCTGGACAGGGAATAATCAGCCCCAGCATTTT.

V is TRBV9 and J is TRBJ2-5; D is possibly TRBD2 (5 bases). Germline V gene data show CDR1 as SGDLS and CDR2 as YYNGEE. The V and J ends lost 0 bases and 1 base respectively, with 10 bases between them. The CDR3 is 15 residues long. The CDR3 region has the DNA TGTGCCAGCAGCGTAGGAGGACTGAGCCAAGAGACCCAGTACTTC. Protein sequence: CASSVGGLSQETQYF.

The chain joins TRBV6-2 or TRBV6-3 to TRBJ2-2; TRBD1 agrees at 7 bases. Germline CDR1 MNHEY, CDR2 SVGEGT. Trimming cost V 2 bases and J 6 bases; bases outside gene matches: 6. The CDR3 covers 15 residues. The CDR3 sequence: CASSYNRDRAGELFF. CDR3 in DNA: TGTGCCAGCAGTTACAACCGGGACAGAGCCGGGGAGCTGTTTTTT.

This clone was seen only a few times. This chain joins TRBV28 and TRBJ1-5; 12 nucleotides line up with TRBD1. Unmatched junction bases numbered 8, after V lost 1 base and J lost 7 bases. Germline CDR1 and CDR2: MDHEN and SYDVKM. This CDR3 is 17 amino acids long. The CDR3 DNA reads as TGTGCCAGCAGTTTATTCGCCGGGACAGGGGGCGAACAGCCCCAGCATTTT. This codes for CASSLFAGTGGEQPQHF.

The CDR3 sequence: CASSPRASEYEQYF. The CDR3 DNA sequence: TGTGCCAGCTCACCACGTGCGAGTGAATACGAGCAGTACTTC. The V gene is TRBV18, the J gene TRBJ2-7; D ambiguous. The germline V gene encodes CDR1 KGHSH and CDR2 LQKENI. CDR3 size: 14 residues. V lost 1 base and J 4 bases, leaving 11 bases between the germline ends.

The V gene is TRBV28, the J gene TRBJ2-2; D not certain. This CDR3 region has 12 residues. The ends were cut back, 6 bases at V and 8 bases at J, with 10 bases in the middle. CDR1 and CDR2 (germline): MDHEN, SYDVKM. The chain's CDR3 is CASSPFRGELFF. CDR3 sequence (DNA): TGTGCCAGCAGCCCATTTCGGGGGGAGCTGTTTTTT.

The genes are TRBV13 and TRBJ1-1, with 11 bases that match TRBD1. CDR1 is PRHDT, CDR2 FYEKMQ, per germline (reference sequence). This CDR3 contains 15 residues. The ends lost 4 bases at V and 3 bases at J; junction bases unmatched: 4. The CDR3 DNA reads TGTGCCAGCAGCTCATGGGACAGGGGGGACACTGAAGCTTTCTTT. Translation gives CASSSWDRGDTEAFF.

J is TRBJ1-5 and V is TRBV7-2; no clear D. The V and J ends lost 5 bases and 2 bases respectively, with 10 bases between them. CDR3 size: 14 residues. Looked up from germline, CDR1 is SGHTA and CDR2 is FQGNSA. The CDR3 region has the DNA TGTGCCAGCAGCCCGCGGTCCCGCAATCAGCCCCAGCATTTT. This encodes CASSPRSRNQPQHF.

The chain employs TRBV13 and TRBJ2-7; 11 bases are a match to TRBD2. Germline V CDR1 and CDR2: PRHDT, FYEKMQ (reference sequence). The CDR3 contains 18 residues. Germline trimming cut 4 bases from V and 3 bases from J; bases unmatched to any gene: 14. This CDR3 is CASSSRVTSGSHYYEQYF. The CDR3 coding sequence is TGTGCCAGCAGCTCCCGCGTCACTAGCGGGAGTCACTACTACGAGCAGTACTTC.

The rearrangement links TRBV19 to TRBJ2-3, with D unresolved. CDR1 is LNHDA, CDR2 SQIVND, per germline (reference sequence). V lost 5 bases and J lost 1, with 13 bases in between. The CDR3 spans 15 residues. Here the CDR3 DNA reads TGTGCCAGTAGTCCCCAGAGAGGCGGCACAGATACGCAGTATTTT. It specifies CASSPQRGGTDTQYF. The complete variable domain, with remaining parts taken from reference TRBV19 and TRBJ2-3, reads DGGITQSPKYLFRKEGQNVTLSCEQNLNHDAMYWYRQDPGQGLRLIYYSQIVNDFQKGDIAEGYSVSREKKESFPLTVTSAQKNPTAFYLCASSPQRGGTDTQYFGPGTRLTVL.